The sequence of this T cell receptor (beta chain) was determined in a study of cytomegalovirus exposure and HLA in healthy donors. Primers: 60 Vbeta forward and 13 Jbeta reverse. Sequenced by immunoSEQ multiplex PCR; TCRdb stores in-frame clones only, minus some. The sample has 110,000 or so clones, around 77% seen once; the top ten hold 5.4%. Whole-study findings and limits: The study recorded 150 to 200 TCR beta chains that were cytomegalovirus-associated. What a later analysis reportedly showed was that an Asian-associated ancestry cluster had fewer N-insertions than the roughly 670-donor mean.

Though nominally healthy at sampling, donors likely had unrecorded immune exposures. Of note for this clone: Its target is unknown.

The TCR sequence derives from a young woman in good health and CMV-seropositive. The sample consisted of PBMCs.

The CDR3 is CASSPGTGTVEAFF. The DNA of the CDR3 is TGTGCCAGCAGCCCCGGGACAGGGACAGTTGAAGCTTTCTTT. The chain joins TRBV5-4 to TRBJ1-1, with TRBD1 identical over 9 bases. This CDR3 comprises 14 residues. The J segment lost 7 bases and the V segment lost 4 bases, leaving 8 bases of the junction unmatched. Germline assignment: CDR1 SGHNT and CDR2 YYREEE (reference sequence).